This TCR beta chain was identified in a study of beta chain features in type 1 diabetes. Every bit of the isolated RNA underwent reverse transcription, so sequencing read expressed TCRB transcripts. The repertoire was sequenced with immunoSEQ multiplex PCR; TCRdb's copy has only in-frame clones and lacks some. The data show hundreds of thousands of clones, roughly 9.6% seen once. Germline V lookup: CDR1 MNHNS, CDR2 SASEGT. The CDR3 has 12 residues. Trimming shortened V by 5 bases and J by 6 bases, and 10 bases separated the two germline ends. Study conclusions and caveats: TCRB CDR3s from Type 1 diabetes patients were moderately but significantly shorter in all four CD4+ subsets. Among patients, naive, central memory and Treg TCRB repertoires appeared more similar than among healthy donors. Fewer insertions but more deletions were seen at VDJ junctions in type 1 diabetes patients.

Concerning this clone itself: Its matching antigen is unknown.

The rearrangement uses TRBV6-1 and TRBJ1-1; D gene ambiguous. The sequenced sample consisted of naive CD4+ T cells from blood. This receptor was obtained from a woman aged 18-29 years in good health. The CDR3 DNA reads TGTGCCAGCAGTTCGTGGAGCGCTGAAGCTTTCTTT. Translating it yields CASSSWSAEAFF.